The rows below give T cell receptor beta chains drawn from one sample of a study of blood T cell repertoires in COVID-19. TCRdb keeps only in-frame clones here, not all; method: immunoSEQ multiplex PCR. The table shows fewer than 400,000 clones, with 90% occurring only once. Source material: peripheral blood. The origin of the receptors is a woman in her twenties or thirties with COVID-19, enrolled during active disease. Both conserved end residues are part of each CDR3. Fields, in order: clone size, D gene, V gene, J gene, CDR3 protein, CDR3 DNA. D genes are given only for firm matches. Only part of the rows carry a size: once, few, many, or a class if the clone is expanded.

.	TRBD1	TRBV7-9	TRBJ1-2	CASSLGQGAVYTF	TGTGCCAGCAGCTTAGGCCAGGGGGCGGTCTACACCTTC
.	TRBD1	TRBV6-5	TRBJ1-2	CASSAGGINYGYTF	TGTGCCAGCAGCGCAGGGGGCATTAACTATGGCTACACCTTC
.	.	TRBV19	TRBJ2-1	CASTPSASRVSYNEQFF	TGTGCCAGTACTCCTAGCGCCAGTAGAGTATCCTACAATGAGCAGTTCTTC
.	TRBD2	TRBV7-3	TRBJ2-6	CASSLNSGGLGGANVLTF	TGTGCCAGCAGCTTAAACAGCGGGGGCCTGGGTGGGGCCAACGTCCTGACTTTC
.	TRBD2	TRBV30	TRBJ2-5	CAWIRGEQETQYF	TGTGCCTGGATTCGGGGGGAGCAAGAGACCCAGTACTTC
.	TRBD1	TRBV7-9	TRBJ2-3	CASSRGWGQLTDTQYF	TGTGCCAGCAGCCGCGGGTGGGGACAGCTCACAGATACGCAGTATTTT
.	.	TRBV16	TRBJ1-2	CASSQSPGTNYGYTF	TGTGCCAGCAGCCAATCACCAGGTACTAACTATGGCTACACCTTC
.	.	TRBV10-2	TRBJ1-2	CASGTQGQGYTF	TGCGCCAGCGGAACACAGGGCCAGGGCTACACCTTC
.	TRBD2	TRBV5-4	TRBJ2-2	CASTPPGGGPGTGELFF	TGTGCCAGCACACCTCCCGGGGGAGGGCCCGGCACCGGGGAGCTGTTTTTT
.	TRBD1	TRBV5-1	TRBJ1-1	CASSPGTGNTEAFF	TGCGCCAGCAGCCCGGGGACAGGCAACACTGAAGCTTTCTTT
.	.	TRBV7-8	TRBJ1-1	CASSGLGQNTEAFF	TGTGCCAGCAGCGGCCTTGGACAAAACACTGAAGCTTTCTTT
.	.	TRBV19	TRBJ2-2	CASSISGSGTGELFF	TGTGCCAGTAGTATTTCTGGGTCGGGCACCGGGGAGCTGTTTTTT
.	.	TRBV29-1	TRBJ1-3	CSVAVVSGNTIYF	TGCAGCGTCGCCGTAGTCTCTGGAAACACCATATATTTT
.	.	TRBV27	TRBJ2-7	CASSLGVPYEQYF	TGTGCCAGCAGTTTAGGAGTTCCCTACGAGCAGTACTTC
.	.	TRBV10-1	TRBJ1-2	CASSDPTDRLHF	TGCGCCAGCAGTGACCCAACCGACAGGCTTCACTTC
.	.	TRBV7-9	TRBJ1-2	CASSLKGTQYGYTF	TGTGCCAGCAGCTTAAAGGGGACACAATATGGCTACACCTTC
.	.	TRBV7-8	TRBJ2-7	CASSLGAYEQYF	TGTGCCAGCAGCTTAGGGGCGTACGAGCAGTACTTC
.	.	TRBV29-1	TRBJ2-7	CSVDLGSSYEQYF	TGCAGCGTTGATTTGGGGAGCTCCTACGAGCAGTACTTC
few	.	TRBV5-6	TRBJ1-2	CASSLDADNYGYTF	TGTGCCAGCAGCTTGGATGCGGATAACTATGGCTACACCTTC
.	.	TRBV18	TRBJ1-2	CASSPPVTEGYGYTF	TGTGCCAGCTCACCACCCGTGACAGAAGGCTATGGCTACACCTTC
.	.	TRBV7-8	TRBJ2-5	CASNKPTGLETQYF	TGTGCCAGCAATAAGCCAACGGGGTTAGAGACCCAGTACTTC
.	.	TRBV21-1	TRBJ2-5	CASSNPTLEETQYF	TGTGCCAGCAGCAACCCGACATTGGAAGAGACCCAGTACTTC
.	.	TRBV6-1	TRBJ2-1	CASSEPGKGFYNEQFF	TGTGCCAGCAGTGAGCCGGGAAAAGGGTTTTACAATGAGCAGTTCTTC